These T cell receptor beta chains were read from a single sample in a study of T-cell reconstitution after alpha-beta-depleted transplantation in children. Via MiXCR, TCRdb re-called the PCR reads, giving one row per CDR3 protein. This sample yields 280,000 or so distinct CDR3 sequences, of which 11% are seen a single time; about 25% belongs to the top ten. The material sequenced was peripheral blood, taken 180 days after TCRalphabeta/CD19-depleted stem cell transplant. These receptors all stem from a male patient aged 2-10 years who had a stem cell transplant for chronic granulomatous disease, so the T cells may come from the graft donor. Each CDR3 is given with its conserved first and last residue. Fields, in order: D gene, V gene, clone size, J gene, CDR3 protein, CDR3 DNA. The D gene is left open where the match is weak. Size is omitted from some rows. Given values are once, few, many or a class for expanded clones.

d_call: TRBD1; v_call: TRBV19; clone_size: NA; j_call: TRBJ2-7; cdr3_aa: CASSEDRGRFNEQYF; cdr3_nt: TGTGCCAGTAGCGAAGACAGGGGGCGCTTTAATGAGCAGTACTTC
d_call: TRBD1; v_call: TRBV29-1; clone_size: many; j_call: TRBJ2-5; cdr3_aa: CSGGQAAQTQYF; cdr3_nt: TGCAGCGGGGGACAGGCGGCGCAGACCCAGTACTTC
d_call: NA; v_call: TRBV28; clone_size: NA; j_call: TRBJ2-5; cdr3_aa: CASSLLSAPVGEAQYF; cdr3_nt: TGTGCCAGCAGTTTATTGTCCGCGCCAGTGGGTGAGGCCCAGTACTTC
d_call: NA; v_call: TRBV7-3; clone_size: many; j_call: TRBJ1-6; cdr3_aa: CASSLRADGGRNNSPLHF; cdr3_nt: TGTGCCAGCAGCTTAAGGGCTGATGGGGGCCGAAATAATTCACCCCTCCACTTT
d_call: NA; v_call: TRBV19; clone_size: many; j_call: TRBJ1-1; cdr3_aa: CASSRGTEAFF; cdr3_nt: TGTGCCAGTAGTCGAGGCACTGAAGCTTTCTTT
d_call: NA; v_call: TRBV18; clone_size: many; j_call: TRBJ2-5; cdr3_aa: CASSSTQLLETQYF; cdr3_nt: TGTGCCAGCTCATCCACCCAGCTTCTAGAGACCCAGTACTTC
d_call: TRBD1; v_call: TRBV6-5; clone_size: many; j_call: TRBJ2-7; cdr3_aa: CASSYSGQGSDEQYF; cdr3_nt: TGTGCCAGCAGTTACTCCGGACAGGGGAGCGACGAGCAGTACTTC
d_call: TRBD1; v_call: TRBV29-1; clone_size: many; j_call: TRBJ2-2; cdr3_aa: CSVETGDKNTGELFF; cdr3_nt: TGCAGCGTCGAGACAGGGGATAAGAACACCGGGGAGCTGTTTTTT
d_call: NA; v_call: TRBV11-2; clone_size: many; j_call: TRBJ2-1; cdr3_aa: CASSLVGTMLGDEQFF; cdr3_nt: TGTGCCAGCAGCTTAGTTGGGACAATGTTGGGGGATGAGCAGTTCTTC
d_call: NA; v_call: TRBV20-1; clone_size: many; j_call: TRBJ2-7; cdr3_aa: CSARGQPERPSYEQYF; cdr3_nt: TGCAGTGCTAGAGGACAGCCGGAGCGGCCCTCCTACGAGCAGTACTTC
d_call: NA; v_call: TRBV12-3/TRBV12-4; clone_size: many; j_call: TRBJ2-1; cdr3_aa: CASSLGGVSEQFF; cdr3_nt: TGTGCCAGCAGTTTAGGGGGGGTATCTGAGCAGTTCTTC
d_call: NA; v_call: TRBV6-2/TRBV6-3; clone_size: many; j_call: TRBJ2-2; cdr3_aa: CASRTGLAKWTGELFF; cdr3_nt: TGTGCCAGCAGGACCGGGCTAGCGAAATGGACCGGGGAGCTGTTTTTT
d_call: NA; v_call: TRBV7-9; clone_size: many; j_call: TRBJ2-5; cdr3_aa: CASSDLPGQGETQYF; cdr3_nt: TGTGCCAGCAGCGACCTCCCGGGACAAGGCGAGACCCAGTACTTC
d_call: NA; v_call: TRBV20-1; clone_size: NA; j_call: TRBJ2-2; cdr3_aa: CSARGTGKTTTGELFF; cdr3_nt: TGCAGTGCTAGAGGAACCGGGAAAACAACGACCGGGGAGCTGTTTTTT
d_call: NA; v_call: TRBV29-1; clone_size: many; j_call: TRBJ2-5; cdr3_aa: CSARGKETQYF; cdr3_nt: TGCAGCGCACGGGGCAAAGAGACCCAGTACTTC
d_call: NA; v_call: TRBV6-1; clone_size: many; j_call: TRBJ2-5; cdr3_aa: CASRDMGYQETQYF; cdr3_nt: TGTGCCAGCAGAGACATGGGCTACCAAGAGACCCAGTACTTC
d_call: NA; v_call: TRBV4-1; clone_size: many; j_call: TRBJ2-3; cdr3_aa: CASRSRGVGLGDTQYF; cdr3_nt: TGCGCCAGCAGGTCCAGGGGTGTCGGTTTGGGAGATACGCAGTATTTT
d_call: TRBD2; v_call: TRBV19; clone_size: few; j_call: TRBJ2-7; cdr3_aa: CASSRTTSGRSHEQYF; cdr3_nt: TGTGCCAGTAGTCGCACCACTAGCGGGAGGTCTCACGAGCAGTACTTC
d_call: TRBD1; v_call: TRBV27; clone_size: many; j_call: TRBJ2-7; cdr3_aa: CASSFGRGYEQYF; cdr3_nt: TGTGCCAGCAGTTTTGGCAGGGGGTACGAGCAGTACTTC
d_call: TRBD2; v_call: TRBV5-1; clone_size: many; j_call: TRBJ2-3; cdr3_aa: CASSLGLAGYTDTQYF; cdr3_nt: TGCGCCAGCAGCTTGGGACTAGCGGGATACACAGATACGCAGTATTTT
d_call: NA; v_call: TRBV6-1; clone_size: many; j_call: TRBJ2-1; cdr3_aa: CAVTNPNEQFF; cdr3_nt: TGTGCCGTGACCAACCCCAATGAGCAGTTCTTC
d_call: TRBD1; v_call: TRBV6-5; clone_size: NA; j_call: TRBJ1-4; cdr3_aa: CASSYSDRGLGKLFF; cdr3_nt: TGTGCCAGCAGTTACTCGGACAGGGGCTTGGGGAAACTGTTTTTT
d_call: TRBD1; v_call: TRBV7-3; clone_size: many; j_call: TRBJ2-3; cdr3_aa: CASSTQTGADTQYF; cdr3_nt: TGTGCCAGCAGCACTCAGACAGGGGCGGATACGCAGTATTTT
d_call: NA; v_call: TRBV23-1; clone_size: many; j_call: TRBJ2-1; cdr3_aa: CASSPPGDNEQFF; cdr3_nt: TGCGCCAGCAGTCCGCCAGGGGACAATGAGCAGTTCTTC
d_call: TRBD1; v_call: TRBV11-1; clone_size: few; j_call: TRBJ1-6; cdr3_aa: CASSSWTGDNSPLHF; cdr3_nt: TGTGCCAGCAGCTCCTGGACAGGGGATAATTCACCCCTCCACTTT
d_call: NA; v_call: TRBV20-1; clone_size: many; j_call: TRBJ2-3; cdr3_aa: CSAIIPGWPQYF; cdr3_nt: TGCAGTGCTATAATACCAGGGTGGCCGCAGTATTTT
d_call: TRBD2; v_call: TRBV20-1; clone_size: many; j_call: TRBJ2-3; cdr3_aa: CSARKRELVTDTQYF; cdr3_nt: TGCAGTGCTAGAAAGCGGGAGTTGGTCACAGATACGCAGTATTTT
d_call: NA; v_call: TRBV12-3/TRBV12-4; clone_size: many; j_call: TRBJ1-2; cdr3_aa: CASSFPGPGATF; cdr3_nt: TGTGCCAGCAGTTTCCCGGGCCCAGGAGCCACCTTC
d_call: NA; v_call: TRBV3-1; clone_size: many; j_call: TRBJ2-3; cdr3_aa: CASSQDFPGVGDTQYF; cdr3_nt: TGTGCCAGCAGCCAAGATTTCCCGGGGGTGGGAGATACGCAGTATTTT
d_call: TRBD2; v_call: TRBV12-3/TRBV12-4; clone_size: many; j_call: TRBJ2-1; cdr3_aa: CASSLVAGLGGNEQFF; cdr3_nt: TGTGCCAGCAGTTTAGTAGCGGGCCTAGGAGGCAATGAGCAGTTCTTC
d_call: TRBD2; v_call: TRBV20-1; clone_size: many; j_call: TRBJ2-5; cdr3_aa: CSARPGTRKETQYF; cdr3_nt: TGCAGTGCTCGACCCGGGACTAGGAAAGAGACCCAGTACTTC
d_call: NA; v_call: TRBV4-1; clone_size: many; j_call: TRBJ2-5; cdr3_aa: CASSQVEVTTRETQYF; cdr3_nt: TGCGCCAGCAGCCAAGTGGAGGTGACGACAAGGGAGACCCAGTACTTC
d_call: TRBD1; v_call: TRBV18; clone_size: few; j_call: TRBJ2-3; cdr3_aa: CASSPLTGLGTDTQYF; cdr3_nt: TGTGCCAGCTCACCGCTGACAGGGTTAGGCACAGATACGCAGTATTTT
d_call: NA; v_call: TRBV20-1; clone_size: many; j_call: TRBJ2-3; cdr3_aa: CSAPRGPYFQYF; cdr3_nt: TGCAGTGCACCCAGGGGCCCCTATTTTCAGTATTTT
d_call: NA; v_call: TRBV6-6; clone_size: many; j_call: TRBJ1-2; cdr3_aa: CASSYSTGGYTF; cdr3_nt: TGTGCCAGCAGTTACTCGACGGGCGGCTACACCTTC
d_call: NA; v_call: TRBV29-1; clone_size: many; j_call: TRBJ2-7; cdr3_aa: CSVAQAGVTTGEQYF; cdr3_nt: TGCAGCGTTGCCCAAGCAGGGGTAACTACGGGCGAGCAGTACTTC
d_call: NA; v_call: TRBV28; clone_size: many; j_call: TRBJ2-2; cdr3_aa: CASSLFDIITNTGELFF; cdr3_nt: TGTGCCAGCAGTTTATTCGACATTATTACGAACACCGGGGAGCTGTTTTTT
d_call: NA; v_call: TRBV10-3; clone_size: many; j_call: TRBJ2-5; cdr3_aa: CAISLTGTETQYF; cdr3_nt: TGTGCCATCAGTTTAACAGGGACAGAGACCCAGTACTTC
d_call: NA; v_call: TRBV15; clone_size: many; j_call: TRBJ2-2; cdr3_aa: CATSRGREPYSGELFF; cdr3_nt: TGTGCCACCAGCAGAGGACGGGAGCCCTACTCCGGGGAGCTGTTTTTT
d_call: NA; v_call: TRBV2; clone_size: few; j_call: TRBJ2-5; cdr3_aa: CASIGGLGETQYF; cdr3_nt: TGTGCCAGCATTGGGGGGCTGGGAGAGACCCAGTACTTC
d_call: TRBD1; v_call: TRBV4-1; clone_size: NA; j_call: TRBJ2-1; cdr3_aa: CASSHLQGNEQFF; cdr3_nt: TGCGCCAGCAGCCATCTACAGGGGAATGAGCAGTTCTTC
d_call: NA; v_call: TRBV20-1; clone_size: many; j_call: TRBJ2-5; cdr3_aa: CSARDLYQETQYF; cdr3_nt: TGCAGTGCTAGAGACTTGTACCAAGAGACCCAGTACTTC
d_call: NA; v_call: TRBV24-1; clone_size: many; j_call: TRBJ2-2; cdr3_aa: CATSEKNTGELFF; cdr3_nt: TGTGCCACCAGTGAAAAGAACACCGGGGAGCTGTTTTTT
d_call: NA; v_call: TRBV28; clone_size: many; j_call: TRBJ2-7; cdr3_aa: CASSLGGGIYYEQYF; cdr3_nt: TGTGCCAGCAGTTTAGGGGGGGGCATATACTACGAGCAGTACTTC